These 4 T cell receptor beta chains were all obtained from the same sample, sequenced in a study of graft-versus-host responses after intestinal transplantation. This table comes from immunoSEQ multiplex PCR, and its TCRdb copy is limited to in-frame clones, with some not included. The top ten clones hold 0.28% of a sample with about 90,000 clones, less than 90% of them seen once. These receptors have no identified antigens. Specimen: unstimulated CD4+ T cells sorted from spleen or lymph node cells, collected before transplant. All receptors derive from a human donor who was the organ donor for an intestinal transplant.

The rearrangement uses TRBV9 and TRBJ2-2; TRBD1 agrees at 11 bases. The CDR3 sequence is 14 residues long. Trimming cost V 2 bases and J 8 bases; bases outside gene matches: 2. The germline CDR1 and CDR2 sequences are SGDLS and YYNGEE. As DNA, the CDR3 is TGTGCCAGCAGCGTGGACAGGGGGCAGGGGGAGCTGTTTTTT. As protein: CASSVDRGQGELFF.

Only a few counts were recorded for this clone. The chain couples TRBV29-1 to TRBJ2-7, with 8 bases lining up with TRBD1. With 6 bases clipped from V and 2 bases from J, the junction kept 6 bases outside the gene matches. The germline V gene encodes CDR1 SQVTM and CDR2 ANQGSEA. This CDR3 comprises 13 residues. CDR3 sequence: CSVVLDRAYEQYF. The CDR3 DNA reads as TGCAGCGTCGTTCTGGACAGGGCCTACGAGCAGTACTTC.

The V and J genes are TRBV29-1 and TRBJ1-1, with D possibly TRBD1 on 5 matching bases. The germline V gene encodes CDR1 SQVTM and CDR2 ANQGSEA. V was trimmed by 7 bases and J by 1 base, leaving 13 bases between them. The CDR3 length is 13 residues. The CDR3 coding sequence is TGCAGCGATGCTGGGGCCTCGAACACTGAAGCTTTCTTT. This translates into CSDAGASNTEAFF.

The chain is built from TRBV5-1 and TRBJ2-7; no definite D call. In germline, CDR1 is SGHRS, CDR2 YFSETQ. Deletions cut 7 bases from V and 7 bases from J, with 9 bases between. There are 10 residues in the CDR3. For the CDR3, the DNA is TGCGCCAGCCCCCACATGGAGCAGTACTTC. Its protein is CASPHMEQYF. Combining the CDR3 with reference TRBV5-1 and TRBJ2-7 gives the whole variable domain KAGVTQTPRYLIKTRGQQVTLSCSPISGHRSVSWYQQTPGQGLQFLFEYFSETQRNKGNFPGRFSGRQFSNSRSEMNVSTLELGDSALYLCASPHMEQYFGPGTRLTVT.